This TCR beta chain was obtained from a study of OX40 agonist ivuxolimab in advanced cancers. Study context: Ivuxolimab was delivered to patients intravenously every 2 weeks at doses spanning 0.01 to 10 mg/kg. Study observations and caveats: At 0.1 to 3.0 mg/kg and by week 6, clonal expansion occurred in CD4+ and CD8+ blood T cells.

Peripheral blood came from all dose cohorts at three timepoints. The repertoire was sequenced with immunoSEQ multiplex PCR; TCRdb's copy has only in-frame clones and lacks some. The table has about 89,000 clones, under 95% seen once. A remark on this clone: Its antigen is currently unknown.

Per germline, CDR1 GTSNPN and CDR2 SVGIG (reference sequence). This CDR3 is built from 17 residues. J gave up 8 bases and V 0 bases, and 14 bases lay outside the gene matches. The clonotype comes from an adult with an advanced solid tumor such as melanoma, head and neck, liver or kidney cancer. The chain combines TRBV30 with TRBJ1-4, with 8 nucleotides matching TRBD1. Sample: CD4+ or CD8+ T cells sorted from blood, taken in a trial of the OX40 agonist ivuxolimab. Here the CDR3 DNA reads TGTGCCTGGAGTGTACCTTCTGGGGGACAGGTGGGAGAAAAACTGTTTTTT. Translated: CAWSVPSGGQVGEKLFF.